These 16 T cell receptor beta chains share one sample of origin, sequenced in a study of human T cells and chemical hapten exposure (dated by TCRdb to the early 2020s). The time point label corresponds to: patch test 1, 2 weeks after DPC sensitization. The treatment or condition label on this specimen signifies: therapeutic diphenylcyclopropenone sensitization with weekly scalp DPC. The library was built by means of RACE. The sequencing machine was a NextSeq 500. The public reads were reanalyzed by TCRdb: fastp trimming at Q25, MiXCR alignment, in-frame beta chains only. Entries are consolidated by CDR3 protein sequence, retaining the most common genes and DNA. For this sample there are fewer than 500,000 distinct CDR3 sequences; around 5% appear just once. The top ten hold 2% to 2.5% of the sample. The material sequenced was whole blood, taken in connection with sensitization to the hapten diphenylcyclopropenone (DPC). These receptors came from a woman aged 45-60 years with alopecia areata. Some clones in this sample may be carry-over from other donors' samples.

This clonotype was detected ten times or more. The V and J genes are TRBV5-1 and TRBJ1-4, with D unclear. Trimming removed 0 bases from V and 7 bases from J, with 10 bases in between. Germline V gene sequence: CDR1 SGHRS, CDR2 YFSETQ. The length of the CDR3 is 14 residues. The CDR3 region is CASSLERASEKLFF. DNA for the CDR3: TGCGCCAGCAGCTTGGAAAGGGCCTCTGAAAAACTGTTTTTT.

This chain links TRBV29-1 with TRBJ1-1; D unclear. Trimming removed 4 bases at V and 6 bases at J, with 6 bases between. This CDR3 spans 10 amino acids. The germline V gene encodes CDR1 SQVTM and CDR2 ANQGSEA. CDR3 sequence reads: CSVGVPEAFF. For the CDR3, the DNA is TGCAGCGTTGGCGTCCCTGAAGCTTTCTTT.

This clonotype occurred many times. V is TRBV28 and J is TRBJ2-3; D is perhaps TRBD1 (6 bases). The CDR3 has 14 residues. V lost 2 bases, J lost 4 bases, and 10 bases lay in between. Germline CDR1 reads MDHEN; CDR2 reads SYDVKM. DNA of the CDR3: TGTGCCAGCAGTTTAGTGCGGACAGCAGATACGCAGTATTTT. Amino acid sequence: CASSLVRTADTQYF. Based on the CDR3 plus reference TRBV28 and TRBJ2-3, the full variable domain is DVKVTQSSRYLVKRTGEKVFLECVQDMDHENMFWYRQDPGLGLRLIYFSYDVKMKEKGDIPEGYSVSREKKERFSLILESASTNQTSMYLCASSLVRTADTQYFGPGTRLTVL.

This clonotype came up many times. This chain links TRBV9 with TRBJ2-1, with a possible D match to TRBD2 (6 bases). The length of the CDR3 is 15 residues. The germline V gene has CDR1 SGDLS and CDR2 YYNGEE. Trimming shortened V by 5 bases and J by 0 bases, and 12 bases separated the two germline ends. DNA of the CDR3: TGTGCCAGCAGTTCCGGAGGGAGCTCCTACAATGAGCAGTTCTTC. Protein sequence: CASSSGGSSYNEQFF.

The rearrangement joins TRBV19 to TRBJ2-2; TRBD2 agrees at 8 bases. This CDR3 spans 15 amino acids. Trimming at V came to 6 bases and at J to 2 bases, leaving 5 bases not matched to a gene. The germline V gene encodes CDR1 LNHDA and CDR2 SQIVND (reference sequence). Written as DNA, the CDR3 is TGTGCCAGTAGCAAGCGGGAGACCAACACCGGGGAGCTGTTTTTT. It is translated as CASSKRETNTGELFF.

This clonotype appeared a few times. CDR3 region: CASSQTGERAFF. CDR3 nucleotide sequence: TGTGCCAGCAGCCAAACAGGGGAGCGAGCTTTCTTT. The rearrangement joins TRBV3-1 to TRBJ1-1, with 7 positions matching TRBD1. Germline CDR1 reads LGHDT; CDR2 reads YNNKEL (reference sequence). The CDR3 is 12 residues long. V lost 2 bases to trimming and J lost 10 bases; unmatched junction nucleotides: 4. Full variable domain (missing parts from reference TRBV3-1 and TRBJ1-1): DTAVSQTPKYLVTQMGNDKSIKCEQNLGHDTMYWYKQDSKKFLKIMFSYNNKELIINETVPNRFSPKSPDKAHLNLHINSLELGDSAVYFCASSQTGERAFFGQGTRLTVV.

This clonotype was recorded many times. The gene calls are TRBV29-1 and TRBJ1-2; D is possibly TRBD1 (5 bases). There are 11 residues in the CDR3. V was trimmed by 5 bases and J by 7 bases, leaving 11 bases between them. Germline V gene lookup returns CDR1 SQVTM and CDR2 ANQGSEA. In DNA, the CDR3 is TGCAGCGTTCTACAGGACCGTGGCTACACCTTC. As protein: CSVLQDRGYTF.

This chain connects TRBV6-2 or TRBV6-3 to TRBJ2-1, with TRBD2 matching over 14 bases. The junction had 15 bases not matched to a gene; V was cut back by 7 bases and J by 4 bases. CDR3 length: 19 amino acids. Germline V gives CDR1 MNHEY, CDR2 SVGEGT. The CDR3 DNA reads as TGTGCCAGCACCCCAGCGATAGGGACTAGCGGGAGCCTTTACAATGAGCAGTTCTTC. This codes for CASTPAIGTSGSLYNEQFF.

The chain has TRBV6-6 and TRBJ1-3; D perhaps matches TRBD1 (5 bases). V dropped 2 bases and J dropped 2 bases, with 13 bases sitting between them. Per germline, CDR1 MNHNY and CDR2 SVGAGI (reference sequence). CDR3 length: 16 amino acids. The CDR3 is CASSYQGPIPGNTIYF. The CDR3 nucleotides read TGTGCCAGCAGTTACCAGGGACCTATCCCTGGAAACACCATATATTTT.

This clonotype was observed a few times. The V gene is TRBV3-1, the J gene TRBJ1-1; D uncertain. The CDR3 totals 13 residues. V was pared by 2 bases and J by 2 bases, with 6 bases between. Germline V CDR1 and CDR2: LGHDT, YNNKEL (reference sequence). CDR3 in DNA: TGTGCCAGCAGCCAACGAGATAACACTGAAGCTTTCTTT. Encoded protein: CASSQRDNTEAFF.

This clonotype was picked up many times. The CDR3 spells CASSQELGRGREGTQYF. The CDR3 DNA reads as TGTGCCAGCAGCCAAGAGTTAGGCAGGGGGCGAGAAGGTACGCAGTATTTT. The V call is TRBV4-2, the J call TRBJ2-3, with 8 bases identical to TRBD1. The CDR3 is made up of 17 amino acids. After removal of 0 bases from V and 8 bases from J, the junction contained 13 bases not matched to a gene. CDR1 is LGHNA and CDR2 is YNFKEQ in the germline V gene.

This clonotype was seen many times. J is TRBJ1-5 and V is TRBV13; D remains unclear. V shed 4 bases and J shed 4 bases, with 11 bases lying between them. The germline V gene encodes CDR1 PRHDT and CDR2 FYEKMQ (reference sequence). The CDR3 length is 14 residues. CDR3 bases: TGTGCCAGCAGCTCCAGGACCGGTAATCAGCCCCAGCATTTT. Protein: CASSSRTGNQPQHF.

This clonotype has at least ten counts. The genes are TRBV6-6 and TRBJ1-2, with D possibly being TRBD1 (6 bases). CDR3 length: 12 residues. The germline V and J ends were trimmed by 5 bases and 8 bases, with 12 bases remaining between them. Germline CDR1 and CDR2: MNHNY and SVGAGI (reference sequence). In nucleotides, the CDR3 is TGTGCCAGCAGTCAGGACAGTAGCGGCTACACCTTC. This encodes CASSQDSSGYTF.

This clonotype was counted ten times or more. The rearrangement links TRBV2 to TRBJ1-1; D unresolved. CDR3 length equals 13 residues. The V gene's germline CDR1 is SNHLY and CDR2 FYNNEI. V shed 11 bases and J shed 3 bases, with 16 bases lying between them. The CDR3 sequence is CAVRLFLDTEAFF. The CDR3 DNA sequence: TGTGCCGTAAGGCTTTTCTTGGACACTGAAGCTTTCTTT.

This clonotype occurred many times. This chain links TRBV11-2 with TRBJ1-1; D gene ambiguous. The CDR3 runs to 14 residues. The V and J ends lost 0 bases and 7 bases respectively, with 12 bases between them. Germline V gene lookup returns CDR1 SGHAT and CDR2 FQNNGV. The CDR3 protein is CASSLDFKVLEAFF. The CDR3 DNA sequence: TGTGCCAGCAGCTTAGATTTTAAGGTGCTTGAAGCTTTCTTT.

This clonotype was recorded many times. V usage is TRBV5-1 and J usage is TRBJ1-1; D gene unclear. Germline-derived CDR1 and CDR2 are SGHRS and YFSETQ. Trimming shortened V by 3 bases and J by 1 base, and 10 bases separated the two germline ends. This CDR3 is built from 14 residues. In DNA, the CDR3 is TGCGCCAGCAGCTCCCAACGGAGGAACACTGAAGCTTTCTTT. Translation gives CASSSQRRNTEAFF.